A selection of T cell receptor beta chains follows, all from one sample in a study of blood T cell repertoires in COVID-19. Assay used: immunoSEQ multiplex PCR; TCRdb lists only in-frame clones, some missing. The profile shows under 200,000 clones, over 65% of them singletons. Sequencing was performed on peripheral blood. The receptor set was obtained from a woman of 80 years or more with acute or convalescent COVID-19. CDR3s include the opening cysteine and the closing phenylalanine or tryptophan. The D gene is left open where the match is weak. Clone size is not always given. Where it is, it says once, few, many or a class for expanded clones.

v_call,j_call,clone_size,d_call,cdr3_nt,cdr3_aa
TRBV28,TRBJ2-5,NA,TRBD1,TGTGCCAGCAGTTCCGGACAGGGGGCGAGGGAGACCCAGTACTTC,CASSSGQGARETQYF
TRBV9,TRBJ2-3,NA,NA,TGTGCCAGCAGCGTACTGAGTTCTGGCACAGATACGCAGTATTTT,CASSVLSSGTDTQYF
TRBV14,TRBJ2-1,NA,NA,TGTGCCAGCAGCCTTTATCGGGGGACCAACCGCAATGAGCAGTTCTTC,CASSLYRGTNRNEQFF
TRBV28,TRBJ1-5,NA,NA,TGTGCCAGCAGTCTCTTCGGGGTGGAGCAGCCCCAGCATTTT,CASSLFGVEQPQHF
TRBV9,TRBJ2-4,once,TRBD1,TGTGCCAGCAGCATCTCCGGGACAGGGAACATTCAGTACTTC,CASSISGTGNIQYF
TRBV10-3,TRBJ1-1,NA,NA,TGTGCCATCAGTGAGCCGAGCCCGGGTCCGAACACTGAAGCTTTCTTT,CAISEPSPGPNTEAFF
TRBV3-1/TRBV3-2,TRBJ2-7,NA,NA,TGTGCCAGCAGCTCGGGACTGTGGGAGCAGTACTTC,CASSSGLWEQYF
TRBV28,TRBJ1-2,NA,TRBD1,TGTGCCAGCAGAAGGACAGGGTCATCCTATGGCTACACCTTC,CASRRTGSSYGYTF
TRBV3-1/TRBV3-2,TRBJ1-6,few,NA,TGTGCCAGCAGCCAAGGTTCACTACCCCTCCACTTT,CASSQGSLPLHF
TRBV7-6,TRBJ2-2,few,TRBD2,TGTGCCAGCAGCTCCGGACTAGCGGGAGGGACCGGGGAGCTGTTTTTT,CASSSGLAGGTGELFF
TRBV6-2/TRBV6-3,TRBJ1-1,NA,NA,TGTGCCAGCAGTTACGTGTCTACTAACACTGAAGCTTTCTTT,CASSYVSTNTEAFF
TRBV29-1,TRBJ1-1,NA,TRBD1,TGCAGCGTATCTACCGGACAGGGCGGATTTGATTTCTTT,CSVSTGQGGFDFF
TRBV7-9,TRBJ2-5,NA,NA,TGTGCCAGCAGCTTAACAGGGGGGGTCCAAGAGACCCAGTACTTC,CASSLTGGVQETQYF
TRBV5-1,TRBJ2-7,NA,TRBD1,TGCGCCAGCAGCTCCGGACAGGTGTGGTCCTACGAGCAGTACTTC,CASSSGQVWSYEQYF
TRBV7-9,TRBJ1-5,NA,NA,TGTGCCAGCAGCTTAGGCGGGGCTAGCAATCAGCCCCAGCATTTT,CASSLGGASNQPQHF
TRBV2,TRBJ2-7,NA,NA,TGTGCCAGCAGTGATCTTTTAGCGAGTTACGAGCAGTACTTC,CASSDLLASYEQYF
TRBV11-2,TRBJ2-3,once,NA,TGTGCCAGCAGCTCTTACAGGGGCGGCGGGGCAGATACGCAGTATTTT,CASSSYRGGGADTQYF
TRBV5-4,TRBJ1-1,NA,TRBD1,TGTGCCAGCAGCGATCCGGGACAGGGGGTGAGGAACACTGAAGCTTTCTTT,CASSDPGQGVRNTEAFF
TRBV24-1,TRBJ2-2,NA,TRBD1,TGTGCCACCAGTGATTTTAGGCAGGGGGCACCCGGGGAGCTGTTTTTT,CATSDFRQGAPGELFF
TRBV5-1,TRBJ2-1,NA,TRBD2,TGCGCCAGCAGCGCCTCAGCGGGAGGCAATGAGCAGTTCTTC,CASSASAGGNEQFF
TRBV28,TRBJ1-4,few,TRBD1,TGTGCCAGCAGTTTCCAGGGGGCGTCGACTAATGAAAAACTGTTTTTT,CASSFQGASTNEKLFF
TRBV3-1/TRBV3-2,TRBJ2-2,few,TRBD2,TGTGCCAGCAGCCAATTGTCTAGCGGGTTGTACACCGGGGAGCTGTTTTTT,CASSQLSSGLYTGELFF
TRBV7-9,TRBJ2-2,NA,NA,TGTGCCAGCAGCTGGGACTACACCGGGGAGCTGTTTTTT,CASSWDYTGELFF
TRBV28,TRBJ1-1,NA,NA,TGTGCCAGCAGTTCAGAAGCGGGGGAGGGACGTGAAGCTTTCTTT,CASSSEAGEGREAFF
TRBV9,TRBJ2-3,NA,NA,TGTGCCAGCAGTGGGTCTATCGGAAGGGGGACAGATACGCAGTATTTT,CASSGSIGRGTDTQYF
TRBV11-1,TRBJ2-1,NA,NA,TGTGCCAGCAGCTTAGCTAGGAGCTCCTACAATGAGCAGTTCTTC,CASSLARSSYNEQFF
TRBV2,TRBJ2-7,NA,NA,TGTGCCAGCAGTGAACGGGTGGTGAGCTACGAGCAGTACTTC,CASSERVVSYEQYF
TRBV7-8,TRBJ2-1,NA,NA,TGTGCCAGCAGCCGAGACAGGTTTAGCTCCTACAATGAGCAGTTCTTC,CASSRDRFSSYNEQFF
TRBV9,TRBJ1-1,NA,TRBD1,TGTGCCAGCAGCTTCGGGACAGGTCAAGACACTGAAGCTTTCTTT,CASSFGTGQDTEAFF
TRBV7-6,TRBJ1-3,NA,TRBD1,TGTGCCAGCAGCTTAGCCCCATTGGACAGGTTCTCTGGAAACACCATATATTTT,CASSLAPLDRFSGNTIYF
TRBV5-1,TRBJ1-2,NA,NA,TGCGCCAGCAGCTTGGCAGGCGTGGATGGCTACACCTTC,CASSLAGVDGYTF
TRBV28,TRBJ2-3,NA,NA,TGTGCCAGCAGTGATGGGGGCGCCAGAGATACGCAGTATTTT,CASSDGGARDTQYF
TRBV18,TRBJ1-6,NA,NA,TGTGCCAGCTCATCCGTCGACCGAGGTACACCCCTCCACTTT,CASSSVDRGTPLHF
TRBV24-1,TRBJ1-6,NA,NA,TGTGCCACCAGTGATTCAGGGTGGAATTCACCCCTCCACTTT,CATSDSGWNSPLHF
TRBV2,TRBJ1-1,few,NA,TGTGCCAGCAGAAACTCGGGGAACACTGAAGCTTTCTTT,CASRNSGNTEAFF
TRBV3-1/TRBV3-2,TRBJ2-6,NA,TRBD1,TGTGCCAGCAGCCATCCCAGGGGGAGCTGGGCCAACGTCCTGACTTTC,CASSHPRGSWANVLTF
TRBV12-3/TRBV12-4,TRBJ2-1,NA,NA,TGTGCCAGCAGTTTGACACACTACAATGAGCAGTTCTTC,CASSLTHYNEQFF
TRBV10-2,TRBJ2-2,NA,NA,TGCGCCAGCGGGGAACAGGGCAGGGAGCTGTTTTTT,CASGEQGRELFF
TRBV28,TRBJ1-5,once,TRBD1,TGTGCCAGCATGGCAGGGGGCTTACAGCCCCAGCATTTT,CASMAGGLQPQHF
TRBV10-3,TRBJ2-6,NA,NA,TGTGCCATCAGTGAGCGCCACCCCGGGGGTGGGGCCAACGTCCTGACTTTC,CAISERHPGGGANVLTF
TRBV6-2/TRBV6-3,TRBJ2-1,NA,NA,TGTGCCAGCAGTTTTAGCGGCTCCTACAATGAGCAGTTCTTC,CASSFSGSYNEQFF
TRBV27,TRBJ2-6,NA,NA,TGTGCCAGCAGTTTATCAGGGGCTGGGGCCAACGTCCTGACTTTC,CASSLSGAGANVLTF
TRBV28,TRBJ1-2,NA,NA,TGTGCCAGTCGGGTTGAGGGCGACGGCTACACCTTC,CASRVEGDGYTF
TRBV20-1,TRBJ2-1,NA,NA,TGCAGTGCTAGAGACGGGGATGAGCAGTTCTTC,CSARDGDEQFF
TRBV28,TRBJ2-2,NA,NA,TGTGCCAGCAGTTTACAGGGTGGCACCGGGGAGCTGTTTTTT,CASSLQGGTGELFF
TRBV28,TRBJ1-4,NA,TRBD1,TGTGCCAGCAGTAAAGACAGGGGGCGCGGTGAAAAACTGTTTTTT,CASSKDRGRGEKLFF
TRBV5-1,TRBJ1-2,few,NA,TGCGCCAGCAGCTACGACAGCTATGGCTACACCTTC,CASSYDSYGYTF
TRBV28,TRBJ1-4,NA,TRBD1,TGTGCCAGCAGTTTCCCCCCACTCCGGGACAGGGTTAAGGAAAAACTGTTTTTT,CASSFPPLRDRVKEKLFF
TRBV18,TRBJ2-7,NA,TRBD2,TGTGCCAGCTCACCACCGGGCGGGGGCGAGCAGTACTTC,CASSPPGGGEQYF
TRBV6-5,TRBJ1-2,NA,NA,TGTGCCAGCACCCCGAGTCAAGCTGGCTATGGCTACACCTTC,CASTPSQAGYGYTF
TRBV29-1,TRBJ2-5,NA,TRBD1,TGCAGCGTGTCGCGGCTACGACAGGGGGGAGAGACCCAGTACTTC,CSVSRLRQGGETQYF
TRBV2,TRBJ1-2,once,NA,TGTGCCAGCAGAAAACAGGGCAACTATGGCTACACCTTC,CASRKQGNYGYTF
TRBV28,TRBJ2-3,NA,TRBD2,TGTGCCAGCAGTTTTCCGGGACTAGCGCATACAGATACGCAGTATTTT,CASSFPGLAHTDTQYF